This T cell receptor (beta chain) appears in the sequencing data of a study of human T cells and chemical hapten exposure (dated by TCRdb to the early 2020s). Study-wide context: For sensitization, 2% DPC in acetone was applied to an approximately 2 cm by approximately 2 cm area of upper inner arm skin. Patients additionally received weekly therapeutic DPC doses to the scalp throughout the approximately 22-week study period. For TCR sequencing, blood came from about 28 alopecia patients at anywhere from one to four time points (pre-sensitization, 2, 6 and 24 weeks). In alopecia patients, the study followed how the peripheral blood TCR repertoire changed in vivo over primary and secondary sensitization to diphenylcyclopropenone (DPC), a hapten. The libraries were sequenced as a pool, and the TCR yield per sample differed mostly because of small variations in library volumes within the pool. Patch testing was performed on the upper back with Finn chambers containing 0.01% DPC, and the patch tests were scored after 6 days according to International Contact Dermatitis Research Group standards. Blood was sampled from patients pre-sensitization (week 0) and at 2, 6 and about 24 weeks after DPC sensitization. The mostly female patient cohort included alopecia areata with under or over 50% scalp involvement, alopecia totalis and alopecia universalis.

Library construction relied on RACE. Sequencing instrument: NextSeq 500. Library preparation attached unique molecular identifiers to individual cDNA molecules for quantitative, reproducible TCR counting. For every blood RNA sample, sequencing covered both the TCR alpha and TCR beta chains. Regarding the original processing steps: Samples had a median of roughly 91,000 TCRs, with a range from roughly 20,000 to 690,600. The Decombinator software suite was used to annotate the V, J and CDR3 of the TCR reads. To make PS versus PT1 abundance plots, every sample was subsampled to the same number of TCRs (28,000). Expanded TCRs were defined as absent before sensitization and observed at least eight times at the 2-week time point. Clones were called with MiXCR by TCRdb after fastp trimmed the public reads at Q25, and only in-frame beta chains were retained. Rows with a matching CDR3 protein are joined into one entry that keeps the most common DNA and genes. Here the V and J calls rest on TCRdb's processing, not on the authors' analysis. For this sample there are 55,000 to 75,000 distinct CDR3 sequences; around 6.6% appear just once. Around 1.6% of the sample is taken by the ten largest.

Ends trimmed: V by 1 base, J by 2 bases; bases unmatched to a gene: 12. There are 20 amino acids in the CDR3, from cysteine to phenylalanine inclusive. Here the CDR3 DNA is all that survives: 60 bases in frame from base 1. CDR1 and CDR2, looked up from the germline V gene (reference sequence), are SGHAT and FQDESV. Summary of the overall study and its limitations: Compared with pre-sensitization or healthy control sets, expanded TCRs formed significantly more large CDR3 similarity clusters, which is consistent with antigen-driven responses. All patients had alopecia, a presumed autoimmune disease, so their immune response might differ from that of healthy individuals. Patch test score correlated positively with the number of PT1 expanded TCRs, reaching significance at thresholds 8, 16 and 32 but not at 4. After repeated subsampling, changes were observed in the strength of the expansion versus patch-test correlation and in the threshold at which the correlation became significant. DPC sensitization did not change the number of TCRs with a frequency above 1 in 1000, and there was no evidence of changes in global repertoire structure.

The time point label for this specimen denotes: pre-sensitization, week 0. The intended sense of this specimen's treatment or condition label: therapeutic diphenylcyclopropenone sensitization with weekly scalp DPC. Blood at each patch-test visit was drawn before the patch test was applied. Patients were eligible if aged 18 to 70, diagnosed with alopecia and judged suitable for DPC therapy, and pregnant patients were excluded. Total RNA was extracted from unfractionated whole blood that had been collected in Tempus Blood RNA tubes. In its sample, this clonotype was seen many times. Its recognized antigen is unknown. Base qualities are not at hand, and no much larger clone is one base apart.

The sequences come from whole blood, collected in connection with sensitization to the hapten diphenylcyclopropenone (DPC). The V gene is TRBV11-1 and the J gene is TRBJ2-4, with 12 middle bases fitting TRBD2. The receptor was isolated from a woman aged 25 to 39 with alopecia areata. Some clones in this sample may be carry-over from other donors' samples. CDR3 region: CASSLDSGLAGEVTKNIQYF. The DNA is as follows: TGTGCCAGCAGCTTAGACTCGGGACTAGCGGGCGAAGTCACCAAAAACATTCAGTACTTC.